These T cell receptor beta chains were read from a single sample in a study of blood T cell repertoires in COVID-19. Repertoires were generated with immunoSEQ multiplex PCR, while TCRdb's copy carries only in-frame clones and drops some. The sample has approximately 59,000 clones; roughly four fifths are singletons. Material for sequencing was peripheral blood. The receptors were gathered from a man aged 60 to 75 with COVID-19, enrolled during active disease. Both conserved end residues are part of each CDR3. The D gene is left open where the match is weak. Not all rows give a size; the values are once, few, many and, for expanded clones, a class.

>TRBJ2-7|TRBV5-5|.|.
CASSPHTTGIGPYEQYF
TGTGCCAGCAGCCCTCACACTACAGGGATCGGGCCCTACGAGCAGTACTTC
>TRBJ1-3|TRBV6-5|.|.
CASRKTGDITNTIYF
TGTGCCAGCCGAAAGACAGGCGATATCACAAACACCATATATTTT
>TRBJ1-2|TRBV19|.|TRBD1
CASSIEKGGASYGYTF
TGTGCCAGTAGTATAGAAAAAGGGGGCGCTTCCTATGGCTACACCTTC
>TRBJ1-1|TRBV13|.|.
CASSSTRGKGTEAFF
TGTGCCAGCAGCTCCACCAGGGGAAAGGGCACTGAAGCTTTCTTT
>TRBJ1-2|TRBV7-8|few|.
CASSIRVSWYGYTF
TGTGCCAGCAGCATCAGGGTGAGTTGGTATGGCTACACCTTC
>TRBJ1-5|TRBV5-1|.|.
CASSSGDGNQPQHF
TGCGCCAGCAGCTCCGGCGACGGGAATCAGCCCCAGCATTTT
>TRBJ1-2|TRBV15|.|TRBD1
CATSRTGTGAGYTF
TGTGCCACCAGCAGGACCGGGACAGGGGCTGGCTACACCTTC
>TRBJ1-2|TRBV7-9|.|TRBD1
CASSLGDRLRSLDGYTF
TGTGCCAGCAGCTTAGGGGACAGATTAAGGTCGTTGGATGGCTACACCTTC
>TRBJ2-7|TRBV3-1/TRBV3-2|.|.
CASSRRRQESYEQYF
TGTGCCAGCAGCCGCAGGAGACAGGAATCCTACGAGCAGTACTTC
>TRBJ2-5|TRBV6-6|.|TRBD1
CASYDSGTGSGETQYF
TGTGCCAGCTACGACTCCGGGACAGGGTCGGGGGAGACCCAGTACTTC
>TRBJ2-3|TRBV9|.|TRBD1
CASSGGTGLEDTQYF
TGTGCCAGCAGCGGAGGGACAGGGCTAGAGGATACGCAGTATTTT
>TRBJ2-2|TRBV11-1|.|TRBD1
CASSSVDRVTGELFF
TGTGCCAGCAGCTCTGTGGACAGGGTAACCGGGGAGCTGTTTTTT
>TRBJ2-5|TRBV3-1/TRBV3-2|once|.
CASSQELARQETQYF
TGTGCCAGCAGCCAAGAACTAGCCCGTCAAGAGACCCAGTACTTC
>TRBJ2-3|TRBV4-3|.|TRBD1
CASSQGDRGTDTQYF
TGCGCCAGCAGCCAAGGGGACAGGGGGACAGATACGCAGTATTTT
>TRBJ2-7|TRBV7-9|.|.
CASSSGLTYEQYF
TGTGCCAGCAGCTCGGGACTTACCTACGAGCAGTACTTC
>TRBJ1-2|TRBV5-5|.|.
CASSLDRAYGYTF
TGTGCCAGCAGCTTGGACAGGGCCTATGGCTACACCTTC
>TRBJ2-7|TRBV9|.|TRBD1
CASSVTGGPHEQYF
TGTGCCAGCAGCGTAACAGGGGGCCCACACGAGCAGTACTTC
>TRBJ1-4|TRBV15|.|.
CATSRGTGEKLFF
TGTGCCACCAGCAGAGGAACGGGTGAAAAACTGTTTTTT
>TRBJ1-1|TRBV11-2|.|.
CASSKRPGLAKSNTEAFF
TGTGCCAGCAGCAAGAGGCCCGGATTGGCCAAATCCAACACTGAAGCTTTCTTT
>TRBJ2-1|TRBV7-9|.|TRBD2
CASSHNSGRRNEQFF
TGTGCCAGCAGTCATAATAGCGGGAGGCGCAATGAGCAGTTCTTC
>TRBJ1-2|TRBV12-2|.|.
CASRLATELYGYTF
TGTGCAAGTCGCTTAGCGACGGAGCTTTATGGCTACACCTTC
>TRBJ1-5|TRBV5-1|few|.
CASSLDAGSNQPQHF
TGCGCCAGCAGCTTGGACGCGGGAAGCAATCAGCCCCAGCATTTT